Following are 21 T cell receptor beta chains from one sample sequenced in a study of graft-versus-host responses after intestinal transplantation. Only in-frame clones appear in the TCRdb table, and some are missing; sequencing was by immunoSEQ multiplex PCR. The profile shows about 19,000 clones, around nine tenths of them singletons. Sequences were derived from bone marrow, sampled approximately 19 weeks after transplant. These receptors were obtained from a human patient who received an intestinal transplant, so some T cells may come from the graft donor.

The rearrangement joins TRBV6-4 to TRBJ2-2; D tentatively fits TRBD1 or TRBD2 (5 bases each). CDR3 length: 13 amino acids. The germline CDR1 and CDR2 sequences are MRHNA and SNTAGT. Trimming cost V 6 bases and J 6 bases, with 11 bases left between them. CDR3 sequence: CASSRDDAGELFF. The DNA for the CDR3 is TGTGCCAGCAGCAGGGACGACGCCGGGGAGCTGTTTTTT.

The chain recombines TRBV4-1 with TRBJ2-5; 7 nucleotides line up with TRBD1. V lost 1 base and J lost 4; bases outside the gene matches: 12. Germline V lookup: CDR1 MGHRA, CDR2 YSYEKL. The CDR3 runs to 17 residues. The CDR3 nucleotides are TGCGCCAGCAGCCAAGTTCAACGGGACAGCGAAAGAGAGACCCAGTACTTC. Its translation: CASSQVQRDSERETQYF.

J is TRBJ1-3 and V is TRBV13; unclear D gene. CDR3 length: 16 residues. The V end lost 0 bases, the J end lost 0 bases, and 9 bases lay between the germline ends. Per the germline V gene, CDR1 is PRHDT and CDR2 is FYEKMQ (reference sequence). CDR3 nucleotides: TGTGCCAGCAGCTTAGGGGGGTACAGCTCTGGAAACACCATATATTTT. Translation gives CASSLGGYSSGNTIYF.

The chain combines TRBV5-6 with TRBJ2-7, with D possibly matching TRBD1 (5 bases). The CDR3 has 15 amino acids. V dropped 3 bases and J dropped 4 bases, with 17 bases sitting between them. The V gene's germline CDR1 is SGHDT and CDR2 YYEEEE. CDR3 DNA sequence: TGTGCCAGCAGCTCCCCCCCGGCAGGGATGTACGAGCAGTACTTC. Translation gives CASSSPPAGMYEQYF.

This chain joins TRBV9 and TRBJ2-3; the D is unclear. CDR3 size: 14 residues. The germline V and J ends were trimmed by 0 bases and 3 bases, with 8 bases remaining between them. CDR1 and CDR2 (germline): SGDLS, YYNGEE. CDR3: CASSVEGKTDTQYF. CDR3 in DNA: TGTGCCAGCAGCGTAGAAGGGAAAACAGATACGCAGTATTTT.

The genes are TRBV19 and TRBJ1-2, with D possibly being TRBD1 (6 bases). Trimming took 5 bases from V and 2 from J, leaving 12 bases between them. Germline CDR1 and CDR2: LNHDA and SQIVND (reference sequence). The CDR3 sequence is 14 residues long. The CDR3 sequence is CASSAGTSNYGYTF. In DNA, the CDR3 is TGTGCCAGTAGTGCTGGGACATCGAACTATGGCTACACCTTC.

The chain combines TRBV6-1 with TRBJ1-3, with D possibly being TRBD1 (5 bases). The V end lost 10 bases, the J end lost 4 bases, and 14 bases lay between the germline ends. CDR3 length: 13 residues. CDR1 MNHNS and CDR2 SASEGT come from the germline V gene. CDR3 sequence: CATERGRGNTIYF. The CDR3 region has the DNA TGTGCCACCGAGAGGGGAAGAGGAAACACCATATATTTT.

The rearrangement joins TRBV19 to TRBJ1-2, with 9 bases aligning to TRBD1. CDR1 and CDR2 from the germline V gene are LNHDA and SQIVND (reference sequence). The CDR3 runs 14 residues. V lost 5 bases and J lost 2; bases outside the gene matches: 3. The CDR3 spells CASSVQGANYGYTF. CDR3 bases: TGTGCCAGTAGTGTACAGGGGGCGAACTATGGCTACACCTTC. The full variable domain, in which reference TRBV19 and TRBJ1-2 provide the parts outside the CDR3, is DGGITQSPKYLFRKEGQNVTLSCEQNLNHDAMYWYRQDPGQGLRLIYYSQIVNDFQKGDIAEGYSVSREKKESFPLTVTSAQKNPTAFYLCASSVQGANYGYTFGSGTRLTVV.

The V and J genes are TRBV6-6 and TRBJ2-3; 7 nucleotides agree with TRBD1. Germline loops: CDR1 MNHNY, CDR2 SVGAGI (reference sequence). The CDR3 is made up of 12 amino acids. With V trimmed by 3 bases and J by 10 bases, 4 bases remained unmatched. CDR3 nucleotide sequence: TGTGCCAGCAGTTATGAGACAGGGCCGCAGTATTTT. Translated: CASSYETGPQYF.

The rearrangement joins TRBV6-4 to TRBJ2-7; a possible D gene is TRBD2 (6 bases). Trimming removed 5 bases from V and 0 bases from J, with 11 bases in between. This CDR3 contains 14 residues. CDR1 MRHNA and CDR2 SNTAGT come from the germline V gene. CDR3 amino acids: CASSPRGSSYEQYF. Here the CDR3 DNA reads TGTGCCAGCAGTCCCCGGGGGAGCTCCTACGAGCAGTACTTC.

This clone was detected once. CDR3 sequence (DNA): TGTGCCAGTCACCCCAGAGGGGACACCGGGGAGCTGTTTTTT. Protein sequence: CASHPRGDTGELFF. This chain links TRBV19 with TRBJ2-2, with D perhaps TRBD1 or TRBD2 (5 bases each). This CDR3 has 14 amino acids. V shed 8 bases and J shed 3 bases, with 13 bases lying between them. Per the germline V gene, CDR1 is LNHDA and CDR2 is SQIVND (reference sequence).

CDR3 residues: CASSYTGTSGTLYNEQFF. The CDR3 DNA follows: TGCGCCAGCAGCTATACCGGGACTAGCGGGACCCTCTACAATGAGCAGTTCTTC. V gene TRBV4-1 combines with J gene TRBJ2-1; TRBD2 agrees at 13 bases. V lost 5 bases and J lost 3; bases outside the gene matches: 10. Germline V gene lookup returns CDR1 MGHRA and CDR2 YSYEKL. The CDR3 spans 18 residues.

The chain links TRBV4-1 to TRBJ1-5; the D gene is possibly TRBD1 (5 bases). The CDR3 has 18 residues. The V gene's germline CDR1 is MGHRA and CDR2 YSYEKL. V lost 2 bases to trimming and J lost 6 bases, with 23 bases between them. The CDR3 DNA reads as TGCGCCAGCAGCCAACTTTTGGGGCCCCTTGGCCTCACTCAGCCCCAGCATTTT. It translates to CASSQLLGPLGLTQPQHF.

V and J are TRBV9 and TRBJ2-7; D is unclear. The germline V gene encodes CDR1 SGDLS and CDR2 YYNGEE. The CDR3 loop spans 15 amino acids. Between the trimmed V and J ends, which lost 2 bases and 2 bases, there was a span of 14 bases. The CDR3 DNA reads TGTGCCAGCAGCGTCTGGCGGAACCTAACCTACGAGCAGTACTTC. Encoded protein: CASSVWRNLTYEQYF.

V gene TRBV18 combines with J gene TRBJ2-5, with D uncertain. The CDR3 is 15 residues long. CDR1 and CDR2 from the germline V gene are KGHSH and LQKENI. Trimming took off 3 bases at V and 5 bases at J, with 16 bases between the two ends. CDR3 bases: TGTGCCAGCTCACCTAATTTGGGTACCCTCGAGACCCAGTACTTC. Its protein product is CASSPNLGTLETQYF. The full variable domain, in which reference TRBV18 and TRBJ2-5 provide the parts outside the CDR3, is NAGVMQNPRHLVRRRGQEARLRCSPMKGHSHVYWYRQLPEEGLKFMVYLQKENIIDESGMPKERFSAEFPKEGPSILRIQQVVRGDSAAYFCASSPNLGTLETQYFGPGTRLLVL.

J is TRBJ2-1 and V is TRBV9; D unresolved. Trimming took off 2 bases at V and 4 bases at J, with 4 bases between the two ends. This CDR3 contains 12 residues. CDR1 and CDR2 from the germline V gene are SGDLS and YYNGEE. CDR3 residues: CASSVKYNEQFF. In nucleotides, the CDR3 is TGTGCCAGCAGCGTTAAGTACAATGAGCAGTTCTTC.

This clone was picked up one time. CDR3 region: CASGRQGASTDTQYF. DNA of the CDR3: TGTGCCAGCGGGAGACAGGGGGCGAGTACAGATACGCAGTATTTT. This rearrangement joins TRBV6-4 to TRBJ2-3; 10 bases map to TRBD1. The CDR3 spans 15 residues. J was trimmed by 3 bases and V by 8 bases; bases with no gene match: 8. Germline lookup yields CDR1 MRHNA and CDR2 SNTAGT.

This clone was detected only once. CDR3: CASSDTSGRADTQYF. CDR3 sequence (DNA): TGTGCCAGCAGTGACACTAGCGGGAGGGCTGATACGCAGTATTTT. The chain is built from TRBV6-4 and TRBJ2-3; 13 nucleotides match TRBD2. The germline V gene has CDR1 MRHNA and CDR2 SNTAGT. The junction had 2 bases not matched to a gene; V was cut back by 2 bases and J by 6 bases. The CDR3 runs to 15 residues.

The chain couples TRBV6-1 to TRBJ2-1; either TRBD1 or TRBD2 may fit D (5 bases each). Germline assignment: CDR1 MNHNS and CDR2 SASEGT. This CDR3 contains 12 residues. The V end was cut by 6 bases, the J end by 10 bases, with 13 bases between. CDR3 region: CASSGKWGEQFF. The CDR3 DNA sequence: TGTGCCAGCAGCGGGAAGTGGGGGGAGCAGTTCTTC.

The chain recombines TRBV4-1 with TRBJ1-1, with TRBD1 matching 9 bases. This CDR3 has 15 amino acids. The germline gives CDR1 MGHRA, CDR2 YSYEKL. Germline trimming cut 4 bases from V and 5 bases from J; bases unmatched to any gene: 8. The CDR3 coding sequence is TGCGCCAGCAGCCGCGAACAGGGGGCTAGGACTGAAGCTTTCTTT. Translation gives CASSREQGARTEAFF.

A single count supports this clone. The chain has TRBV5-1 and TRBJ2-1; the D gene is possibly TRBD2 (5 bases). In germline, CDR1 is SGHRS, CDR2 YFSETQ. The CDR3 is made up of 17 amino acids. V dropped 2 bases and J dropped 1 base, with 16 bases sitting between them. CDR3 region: CASSFSRESRSYNEQFF. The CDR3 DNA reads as TGCGCCAGCAGCTTTTCGAGGGAGTCACGGTCCTACAATGAGCAGTTCTTC.